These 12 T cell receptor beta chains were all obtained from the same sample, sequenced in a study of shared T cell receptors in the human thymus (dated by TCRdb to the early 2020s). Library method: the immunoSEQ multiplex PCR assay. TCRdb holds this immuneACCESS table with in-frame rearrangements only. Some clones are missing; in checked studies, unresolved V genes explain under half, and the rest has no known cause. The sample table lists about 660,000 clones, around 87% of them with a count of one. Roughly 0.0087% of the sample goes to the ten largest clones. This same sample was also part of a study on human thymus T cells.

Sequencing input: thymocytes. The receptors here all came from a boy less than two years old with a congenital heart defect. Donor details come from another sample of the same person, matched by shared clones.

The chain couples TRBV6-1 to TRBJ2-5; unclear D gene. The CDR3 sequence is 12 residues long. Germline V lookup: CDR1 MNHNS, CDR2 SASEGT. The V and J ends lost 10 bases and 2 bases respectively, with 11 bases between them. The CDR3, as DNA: TGTGCCACCTCTAAAGTTCAAGAGACCCAGTACTTC. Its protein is CATSKVQETQYF.

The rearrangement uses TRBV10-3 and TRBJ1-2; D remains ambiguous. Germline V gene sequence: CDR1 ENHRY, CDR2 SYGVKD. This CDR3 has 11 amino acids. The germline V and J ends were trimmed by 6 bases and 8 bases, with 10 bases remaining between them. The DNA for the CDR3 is TGTGCCATCAGACAGAGGGAGGGCTACACCTTC. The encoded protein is CAIRQREGYTF.

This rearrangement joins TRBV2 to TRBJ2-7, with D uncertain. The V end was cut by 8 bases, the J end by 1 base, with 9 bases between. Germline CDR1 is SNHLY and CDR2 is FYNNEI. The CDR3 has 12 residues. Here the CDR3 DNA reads TGTGCCAGCTTCGGCAGGTCCTACGAGCAGTACTTC. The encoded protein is CASFGRSYEQYF.

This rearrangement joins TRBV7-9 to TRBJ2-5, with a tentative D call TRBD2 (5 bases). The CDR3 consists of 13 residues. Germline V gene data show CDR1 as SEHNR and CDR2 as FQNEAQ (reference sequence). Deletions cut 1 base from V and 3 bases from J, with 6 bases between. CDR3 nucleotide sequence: TGTGCCAGCAGCTTAGAGGAGGAAGAGACCCAGTACTTC. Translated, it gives CASSLEEEETQYF.

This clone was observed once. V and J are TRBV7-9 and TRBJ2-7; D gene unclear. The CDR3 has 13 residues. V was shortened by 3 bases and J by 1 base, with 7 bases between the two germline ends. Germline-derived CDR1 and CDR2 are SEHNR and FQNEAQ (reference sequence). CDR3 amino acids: CASSFLGSYEQYF. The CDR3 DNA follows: TGTGCCAGCAGCTTTCTCGGTTCCTACGAGCAGTACTTC. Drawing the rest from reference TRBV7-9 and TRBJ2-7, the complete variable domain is DTGVSQNPRHKITKRGQNVTFRCDPISEHNRLYWYRQTLGQGPEFLTYFQNEAQLEKSRLLSDRFSAERPKGSFSTLEIQRTEQGDSAMYLCASSFLGSYEQYFGPGTRLTVT.

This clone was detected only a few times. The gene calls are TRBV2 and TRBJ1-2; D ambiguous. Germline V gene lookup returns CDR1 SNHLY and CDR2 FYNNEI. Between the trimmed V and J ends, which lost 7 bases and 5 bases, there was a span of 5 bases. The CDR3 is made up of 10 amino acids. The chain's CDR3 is CASNTYGYTF. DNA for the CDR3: TGTGCCAGCAATACTTATGGCTACACCTTC.

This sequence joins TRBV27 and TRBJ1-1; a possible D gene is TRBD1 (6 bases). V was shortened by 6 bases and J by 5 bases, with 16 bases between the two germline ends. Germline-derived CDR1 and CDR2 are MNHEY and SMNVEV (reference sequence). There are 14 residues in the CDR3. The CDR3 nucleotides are TGTGCCAGCAGCCTGGGGGGGCCAGGAACTGAAGCTTTCTTT. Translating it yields CASSLGGPGTEAFF.

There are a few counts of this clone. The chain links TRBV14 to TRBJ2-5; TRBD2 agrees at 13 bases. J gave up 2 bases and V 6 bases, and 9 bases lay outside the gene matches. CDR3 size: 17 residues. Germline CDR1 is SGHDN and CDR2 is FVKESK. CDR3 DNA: TGTGCCAGCAGTCGCTTCACTAGCGGGGGGGCACAAGAGACCCAGTACTTC. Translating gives CASSRFTSGGAQETQYF.

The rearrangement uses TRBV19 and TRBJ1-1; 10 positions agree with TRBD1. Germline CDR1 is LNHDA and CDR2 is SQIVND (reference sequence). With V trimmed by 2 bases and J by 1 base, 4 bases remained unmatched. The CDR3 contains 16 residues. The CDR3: CASSIRDRGGNTEAFF. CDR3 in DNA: TGTGCCAGTAGTATACGGGACAGGGGAGGGAACACTGAAGCTTTCTTT.

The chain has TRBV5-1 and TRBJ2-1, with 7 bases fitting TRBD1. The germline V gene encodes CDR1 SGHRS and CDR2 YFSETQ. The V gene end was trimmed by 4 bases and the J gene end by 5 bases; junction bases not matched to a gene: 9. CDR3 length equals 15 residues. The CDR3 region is CASSPTGQSNNEQFF. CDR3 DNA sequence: TGCGCCAGCAGCCCCACGGGACAGAGCAACAATGAGCAGTTCTTC.

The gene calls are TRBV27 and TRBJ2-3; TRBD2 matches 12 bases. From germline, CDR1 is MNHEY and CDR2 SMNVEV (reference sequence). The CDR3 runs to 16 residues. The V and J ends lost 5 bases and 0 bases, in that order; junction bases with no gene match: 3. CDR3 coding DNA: TGTGCCAGCAGTCGGGGGACTAGCGGGAGCACAGATACGCAGTATTTT. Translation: CASSRGTSGSTDTQYF.

CDR3 protein: CASSLDLTGIGSGNTIYF. The CDR3 DNA is TGTGCCAGCAGCTTAGACCTTACAGGGATAGGTTCTGGAAACACCATATATTTT. V usage is TRBV7-2 and J usage is TRBJ1-3, with D possibly matching TRBD1 (6 bases). The CDR3 is made up of 18 amino acids. Trimming took off 1 base at V and 1 base at J, with 17 bases between the two ends. CDR1 SGHTA and CDR2 FQGNSA come from the germline V gene.